This note documents a single TCR beta chain sequence. Original handling: Reference gene primer amplification yielded estimated nucleated cell counts. The protocol was immunoSEQ multiplex PCR, while the TCRdb copy is restricted to in-frame clones and leaves out a portion. V and J calls and clone size follow that table, whereas D and trimming were derived from the DNA. Here the sample spans about 110,000 clones, 65% to 80% being singletons. This record comes from a study of blood T cell repertoires in COVID-19. Study background: The United States, Italy and Spain provided the acute and convalescent COVID-19 samples. From T cells, B-cell-depleted T cells, or PBMCs came the material, which was cDNA or gDNA.

The origin of this receptor is a woman aged 70 to 79 with acute or convalescent COVID-19. Material for sequencing was peripheral blood.

This CDR3 reads CASSIVGGQGANFEQYF. In nucleotides, the CDR3 is TGTGCCAGCAGCATAGTAGGAGGACAGGGGGCAAATTTCGAGCAGTACTTC. The chain is built from TRBV7-9 and TRBJ2-7; 11 bases are a match to TRBD1. This CDR3 contains 17 residues. CDR1 and CDR2 from the germline V gene are SEHNR and FQNEAQ (reference sequence). V was clipped by 5 bases and J by 6 bases; unmatched bases: 15.